The count of the clone carrying this T cell receptor beta chain is one. Its target is unknown. This specimen belongs to a study of cytomegalovirus exposure and HLA in healthy donors. Findings and limits, study-wide: The productive fraction for most TCR beta V segments was about 87% or about 30% in an earlier analysis. Cytomegalovirus status was reportedly diagnosed by the classifier with high specificity and sensitivity. Most TCR sequences were seen very rarely across donors, but some public TCRs occurred in many.

As for the donors, each was a healthy bone marrow donor. The PCR had 60 Vbeta and 13 Jbeta primers. Measured with immunoSEQ multiplex PCR; TCRdb has only the in-frame clones, and not every one. Seen here are more than 95,000 clones, about four fifths observed once, and the top ten hold around 1.3%. The CDR3 consists of 14 residues. In germline, CDR1 is SGDLS, CDR2 YYNGEE. V lost 0 bases and J lost 2, with 5 bases in between. The chain is built from TRBV9 and TRBJ2-2; D unresolved. This clonotype was obtained from a man aged 30-40 years in good health and CMV-seronegative. The sequencing input was PBMCs. CDR3 region: CASSVVTNTGELFF. As DNA, the CDR3 is TGTGCCAGCAGCGTAGTTACTAACACCGGGGAGCTGTTTTTT.